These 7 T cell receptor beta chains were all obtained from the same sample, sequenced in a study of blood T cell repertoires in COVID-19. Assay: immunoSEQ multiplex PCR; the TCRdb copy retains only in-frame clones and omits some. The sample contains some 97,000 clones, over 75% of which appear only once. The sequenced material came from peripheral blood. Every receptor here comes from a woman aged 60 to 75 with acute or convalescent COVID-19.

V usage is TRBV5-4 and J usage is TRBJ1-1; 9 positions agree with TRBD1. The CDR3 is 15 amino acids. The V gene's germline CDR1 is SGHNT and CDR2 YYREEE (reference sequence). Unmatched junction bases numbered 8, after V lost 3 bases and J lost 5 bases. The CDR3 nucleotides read TGTGCCAGCAGCTCCTTCGTACAGGGGGCGACTGAAGCTTTCTTT. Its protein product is CASSSFVQGATEAFF.

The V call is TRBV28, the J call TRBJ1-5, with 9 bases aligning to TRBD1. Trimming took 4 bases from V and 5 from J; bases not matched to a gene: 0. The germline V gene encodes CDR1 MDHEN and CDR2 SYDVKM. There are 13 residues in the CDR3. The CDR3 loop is CASSWTGDQPQHF. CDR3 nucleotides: TGTGCCAGCAGTTGGACAGGGGATCAGCCCCAGCATTTT.

The CDR3 protein is CASSVTEHQPQHF. In DNA form, the CDR3 reads TGTGCCAGCAGCGTGACTGAACATCAGCCCCAGCATTTT. The chain employs TRBV11-2 and TRBJ1-5; D gene uncertain. The germline V and J ends were trimmed by 5 bases and 5 bases, with 10 bases remaining between them. This CDR3 region has 13 residues. Germline V lookup: CDR1 SGHAT, CDR2 FQNNGV. Complete variable domain (other parts from reference TRBV11-2 and TRBJ1-5): EAGVAQSPRYKIIEKRQSVAFWCNPISGHATLYWYQQILGQGPKLLIQFQNNGVVDDSQLPKDRFSAERLKGVDSTLKIQPAKLEDSAVYLCASSVTEHQPQHFGDGTRLSIL.

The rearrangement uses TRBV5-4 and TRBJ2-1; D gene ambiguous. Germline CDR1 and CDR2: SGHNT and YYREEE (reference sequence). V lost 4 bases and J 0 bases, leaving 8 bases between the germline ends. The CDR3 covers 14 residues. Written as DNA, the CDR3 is TGTGCCAGCAGCCGCGGTAGCTCCTACAATGAGCAGTTCTTC. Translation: CASSRGSSYNEQFF.

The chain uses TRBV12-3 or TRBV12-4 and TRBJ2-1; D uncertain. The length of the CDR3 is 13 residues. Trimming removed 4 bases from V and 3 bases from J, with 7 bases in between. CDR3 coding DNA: TGTGCCAGCAGTTCTTCCGTCTACAATGAGCAGTTCTTC. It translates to CASSSSVYNEQFF.

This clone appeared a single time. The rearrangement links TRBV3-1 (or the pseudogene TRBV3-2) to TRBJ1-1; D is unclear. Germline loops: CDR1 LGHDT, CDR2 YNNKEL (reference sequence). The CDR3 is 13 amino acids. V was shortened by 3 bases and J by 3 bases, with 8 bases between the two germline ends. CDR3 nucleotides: TGTGCCAGCAGCCAGGGCGCAGACACTGAAGCTTTCTTT. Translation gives CASSQGADTEAFF.

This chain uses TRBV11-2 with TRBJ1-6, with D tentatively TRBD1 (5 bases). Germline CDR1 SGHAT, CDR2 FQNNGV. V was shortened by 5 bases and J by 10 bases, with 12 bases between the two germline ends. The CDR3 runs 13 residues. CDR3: CASSGGSRSPLHF. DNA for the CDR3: TGTGCCAGCAGCGGGGGGAGTAGATCACCCCTCCACTTT.